This T cell receptor (beta chain) was sequenced during a study of T cell clones after liver transplantation. TCRdb's table, derived via immunoSEQ multiplex PCR, lists solely in-frame clones and lacks some. The sample consists of fewer than 85,000 clones, 83% of them appearing once. Note on this clone: The antigen is undetermined.

The ends lost 4 bases at V and 4 bases at J; junction bases unmatched: 9. CDR1 and CDR2 (germline): SGHVS, FNYEAQ. The CDR3 sequence is 16 residues long. Points from the study as a whole: Small, mixed patient groups and varying post-transplant times limit these conclusions. Rather than being deleted, graft donor-reactive T cells may have moved into the graft.

The rearrangement links TRBV7-6 to TRBJ1-3, with 8 nucleotides matching TRBD1. The receptor was derived from a human patient who received a liver transplant. The graft donor may account for some of the T cells. The sequenced sample was CD4+ T cells from blood, obtained at the 22-month timepoint. The CDR3 protein is CASSSTGEWDGNTIYF. DNA for the CDR3: TGTGCCAGCAGCTCGACAGGGGAATGGGACGGAAACACCATATATTTT.